This T cell receptor (beta chain) was captured in a study of technical replicates of blood from a handful of donors. The method was immunoSEQ multiplex PCR; TCRdb's version includes in-frame clones alone and lacks a portion of them. The sample has tens of thousands of clones; approximately 94% are singletons. This clone was recorded once. Looked up from germline, CDR1 is SQVTM and CDR2 is ANQGSEA. V lost 5 bases and J lost 4; bases outside the gene matches: 11. This CDR3 region has 15 residues. This clonotype was obtained from a human donor in good health. This chain joins TRBV29-1 and TRBJ1-1; 9 bases match TRBD1. The sequencing input was T cells isolated from PBMCs. Written as DNA, the CDR3 is TGCAGCGTTCCGGGACAGGGTTTCTCTCGCACTGAAGCTTTCTTT. It specifies CSVPGQGFSRTEAFF.